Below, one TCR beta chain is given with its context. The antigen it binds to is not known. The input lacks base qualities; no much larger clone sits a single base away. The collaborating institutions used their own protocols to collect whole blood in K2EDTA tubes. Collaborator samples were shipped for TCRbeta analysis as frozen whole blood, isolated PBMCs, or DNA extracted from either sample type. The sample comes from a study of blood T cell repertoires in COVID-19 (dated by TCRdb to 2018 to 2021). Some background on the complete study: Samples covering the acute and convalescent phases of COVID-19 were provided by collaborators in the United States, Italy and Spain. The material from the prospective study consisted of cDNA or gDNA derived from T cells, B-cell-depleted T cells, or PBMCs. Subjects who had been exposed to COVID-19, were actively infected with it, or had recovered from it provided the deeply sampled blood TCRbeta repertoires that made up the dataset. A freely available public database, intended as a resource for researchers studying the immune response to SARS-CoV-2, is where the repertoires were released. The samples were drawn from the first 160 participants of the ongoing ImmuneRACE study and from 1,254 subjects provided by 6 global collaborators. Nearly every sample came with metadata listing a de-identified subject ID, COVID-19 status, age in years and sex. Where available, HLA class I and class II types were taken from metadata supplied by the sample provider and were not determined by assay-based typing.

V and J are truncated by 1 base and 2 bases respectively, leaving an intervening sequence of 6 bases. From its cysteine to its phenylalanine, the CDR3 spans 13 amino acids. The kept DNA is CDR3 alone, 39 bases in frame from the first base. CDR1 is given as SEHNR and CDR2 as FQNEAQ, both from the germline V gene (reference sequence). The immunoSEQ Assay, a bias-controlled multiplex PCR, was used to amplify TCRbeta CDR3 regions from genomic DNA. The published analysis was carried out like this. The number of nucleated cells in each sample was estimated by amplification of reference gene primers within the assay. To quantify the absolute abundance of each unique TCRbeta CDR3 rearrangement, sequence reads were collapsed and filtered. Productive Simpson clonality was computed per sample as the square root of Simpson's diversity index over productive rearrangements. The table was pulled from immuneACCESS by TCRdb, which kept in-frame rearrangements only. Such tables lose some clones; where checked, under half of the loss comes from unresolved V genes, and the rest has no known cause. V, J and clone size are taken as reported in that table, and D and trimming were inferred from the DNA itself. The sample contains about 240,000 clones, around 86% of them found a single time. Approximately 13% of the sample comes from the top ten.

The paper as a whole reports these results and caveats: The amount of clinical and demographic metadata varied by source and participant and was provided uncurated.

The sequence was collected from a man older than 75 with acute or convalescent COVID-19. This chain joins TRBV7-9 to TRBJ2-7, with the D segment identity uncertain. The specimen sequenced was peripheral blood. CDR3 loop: CASSLENTYEQYF. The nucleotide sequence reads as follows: TGTGCCAGCAGCTTAGAAAATACCTACGAGCAGTACTTC.